The 32 T cell receptor beta chains below come from one sample, sequenced in a study of shared clonotypes between healthy human individuals. Clones were read by immunoSEQ multiplex PCR, and TCRdb kept only the in-frame ones, dropping some. The data contain roughly 2 million clones, over 85% of them singletons. Positive CCR7 selection of CD45RO-negative cells yielded the naive CD8 cells, and terminally differentiated effector memory CD45RA+ cells were excluded. Sequenced input: naive CD8+ T cells sorted from blood. The receptors here all came from a man aged 18 to 30 in good health.

The chain recombines TRBV6-5 with TRBJ2-7; 7 bases map to TRBD1. With V trimmed by 5 bases and J by 3 bases, 10 bases remained unmatched. The CDR3 sequence is 15 residues long. The germline CDR1 and CDR2 sequences are MNHEY and SVGAGI. Here the CDR3 DNA reads TGTGCCAGCAGTCTGACAGGGTCCTCGCTCTACGAGCAGTACTTC. Translation gives CASSLTGSSLYEQYF.

The chain carries TRBV27 and TRBJ2-1; D is unresolved. The CDR3 spans 14 residues. Trimming took off 6 bases at V and 6 bases at J, with 15 bases between the two ends. The germline V gene encodes CDR1 MNHEY and CDR2 SMNVEV (reference sequence). Here the CDR3 reads CASSLISSGNEQFF. For the CDR3, the DNA is TGTGCCAGCAGCCTCATTAGCAGTGGCAATGAGCAGTTCTTC.

The J gene is TRBJ2-5, the V gene TRBV9; D not certain. This CDR3 region has 17 residues. Germline V gene data show CDR1 as SGDLS and CDR2 as YYNGEE. Trimming left V 4 bases short and J 5 bases short, with 24 bases between. CDR3 loop: CASSSSRLSFDGETQYF. CDR3 bases: TGTGCCAGCAGCTCCAGTCGTCTCTCCTTCGATGGCGAGACCCAGTACTTC.

The chain combines TRBV9 with TRBJ2-7; TRBD2 is a possible D gene (6 bases). This CDR3 contains 12 residues. V was pared by 3 bases and J by 6 bases, with 10 bases between. Germline CDR1 reads SGDLS; CDR2 reads YYNGEE. The CDR3 DNA follows: TGTGCCAGCAGCGGACTAGGAGTCGAGCAGTACTTC. This sequence encodes CASSGLGVEQYF.

The rearrangement joins TRBV6-5 to TRBJ1-6, with 11 nucleotides matching TRBD1. Per germline, CDR1 MNHEY and CDR2 SVGAGI. The CDR3 length is 14 residues. Germline trimming cut 4 bases from V and 10 bases from J; bases unmatched to any gene: 3. The CDR3 DNA follows: TGTGCCAGCAGTTGGGACAGGGGGGGCTCACCCCTCCACTTT. Its translation: CASSWDRGGSPLHF.

The chain recombines TRBV5-8 with TRBJ1-5; D is possibly TRBD1 (6 bases). Germline CDR1 SGHTS, CDR2 YDEGEE. Trimming cost V 3 bases and J 7 bases, with 14 bases left between them. The CDR3 totals 14 residues. CDR3 amino acids: CASSYIWGAQPQHF. The CDR3 coding sequence is TGTGCCAGCAGCTATATATGGGGGGCCCAGCCCCAGCATTTT.

The chain links TRBV5-6 to TRBJ2-7, with TRBD1 identical over 8 bases. Germline CDR1 and CDR2: SGHDT and YYEEEE. Unmatched junction bases numbered 12, after V lost 4 bases and J lost 3 bases. The CDR3 length is 16 residues. CDR3 region: CASSLPPGQEGYEQYF. CDR3 bases: TGTGCCAGCAGCCTCCCTCCGGGACAGGAGGGCTACGAGCAGTACTTC.

The rearrangement links TRBV27 to TRBJ1-5; a possible D gene is TRBD1 (6 bases). The V and J ends lost 4 bases and 5 bases respectively, with 15 bases between them. The CDR3 contains 15 residues. Per the germline V gene, CDR1 is MNHEY and CDR2 is SMNVEV (reference sequence). The CDR3 loop is CASSSSGGAHQPQHF. The CDR3, as DNA: TGTGCCAGCAGTTCATCCGGGGGGGCCCATCAGCCCCAGCATTTT.

The sample holds one count of this clone. J is TRBJ2-2 and V is TRBV27, with 12 nucleotides matching TRBD2. This CDR3 comprises 18 residues. Germline lookup yields CDR1 MNHEY and CDR2 SMNVEV (reference sequence). V dropped 8 bases and J dropped 4; count of bases not matched to a gene: 14. The CDR3 bases are TGTGCCAGCTCCGCCCAGACTAGCGGGAGAATTGGCACCGGGGAGCTGTTTTTT. It is translated as CASSAQTSGRIGTGELFF.

The CDR3 sequence is CAIQDSNYGYTF. CDR3 bases: TGCGCCATCCAGGACAGTAACTATGGCTACACCTTC. The chain joins TRBV10-2 to TRBJ1-2; D possibly corresponds to TRBD1 (6 bases). V was shortened by 10 bases and J by 1 base, with 10 bases between the two germline ends. CDR3 size: 12 residues. CDR1 WSHSY and CDR2 SAAADI come from the germline V gene.

DNA of the CDR3: TGTGCCACCAGTATCACTAGCGGGAGCTGGGAGACCCAGTACTTC. Protein product: CATSITSGSWETQYF. The chain links TRBV15 to TRBJ2-5; 11 bases are a match to TRBD2. Trimming at V came to 6 bases and at J to 5 bases, leaving 8 bases not matched to a gene. Germline V gene data show CDR1 as LNHNV and CDR2 as YYDKDF (reference sequence). The CDR3 covers 15 residues.

CDR3 region: CASSSQTSGRTDTQYF. For the CDR3, the DNA is TGCGCCAGCAGCTCCCAGACTAGCGGTCGCACAGATACGCAGTATTTT. This sequence joins TRBV4-1 and TRBJ2-3; 9 positions agree with TRBD2. V shed 5 bases and J 1 base; nucleotides not matched to a gene: 7. Germline CDR1 is MGHRA and CDR2 is YSYEKL. The CDR3 length is 16 residues.

This clone was seen only once. The gene calls are TRBV10-3 and TRBJ1-2, with a possible D match to TRBD1 (6 bases). Germline CDR1 reads ENHRY; CDR2 reads SYGVKD. Trimming took off 2 bases at V and 2 bases at J, with 12 bases between the two ends. CDR3 length: 15 amino acids. Here the CDR3 reads CAISENPDSNYGYTF. The CDR3 coding sequence is TGTGCCATCAGTGAGAATCCGGACAGCAACTATGGCTACACCTTC.

The chain employs TRBV7-6 and TRBJ2-7; D is uncertain. In germline, CDR1 is SGHVS, CDR2 FNYEAQ. V was clipped by 1 base and J by 3 bases, with 7 bases between them. The CDR3 contains 13 residues. The CDR3 reads CASSLGSFYEQYF. DNA of the CDR3: TGTGCCAGCAGCTTAGGGTCGTTCTACGAGCAGTACTTC.

V usage is TRBV2 and J usage is TRBJ2-7, with no clear D. The CDR3 runs 13 residues. CDR1 and CDR2 (germline): SNHLY, FYNNEI. Trimming took 4 bases from V and 2 from J, leaving 9 bases between them. CDR3 amino acids: CASSGTLTYEQYF. Here the CDR3 DNA reads TGTGCCAGCAGTGGCACGTTGACCTACGAGCAGTACTTC.

V and J are TRBV5-1 and TRBJ1-2, with TRBD1 as a possible D gene (6 bases). This CDR3 is built from 14 residues. Germline V gives CDR1 SGHRS, CDR2 YFSETQ. V shed 0 bases and J shed 6 bases, with 12 bases lying between them. CDR3 coding DNA: TGCGCCAGCAGCTTGGATACGGGGGCGGATGGCTACACCTTC. This gives the protein CASSLDTGADGYTF.

This sequence joins TRBV11-2 and TRBJ2-7; 9 nucleotides match TRBD1. Germline CDR1 reads SGHAT; CDR2 reads FQNNGV. The V gene end was trimmed by 5 bases and the J gene end by 5 bases; junction bases not matched to a gene: 10. CDR3 length equals 15 residues. In DNA, the CDR3 is TGTGCCAGCAGCCCTAAGTCCGGGACAGGGAACGAGCAGTACTTC. Amino acids: CASSPKSGTGNEQYF.

The sample holds one count of this clone. This chain uses TRBV28 with TRBJ1-5; no clear D. Germline CDR1 MDHEN, CDR2 SYDVKM. The CDR3 length is 15 residues. V was trimmed by 3 bases and J by 2 bases, leaving 11 bases between them. The CDR3: CASSLRGFRNQPQHF. As DNA, the CDR3 is TGTGCCAGCAGTTTGAGAGGGTTTCGCAATCAGCCCCAGCATTTT. Based on the CDR3 plus reference TRBV28 and TRBJ1-5, the full variable domain is DVKVTQSSRYLVKRTGEKVFLECVQDMDHENMFWYRQDPGLGLRLIYFSYDVKMKEKGDIPEGYSVSREKKERFSLILESASTNQTSMYLCASSLRGFRNQPQHFGDGTRLSIL.

Comment on this clone: An end of the junction does not agree with germline; a read error may underlie this. The rearrangement uses TRBV7-7 and TRBJ2-7; the D call may be TRBD1 or TRBD2 (5 bases each). This CDR3 region has 14 residues. Per the germline V gene, CDR1 is SSHAT and CDR2 is FNYEAQ (reference sequence). CDR3 loop: CASTFRGLNYEQYF. CDR3 DNA sequence: TGTGCTAGCACCTTCCGGGGCCTAAACTACGAGCAGTACTTC. Drawing the rest from reference TRBV7-7 and TRBJ2-7, the complete variable domain is GAGVSQSPRYKVTKRGQDVTLRCDPISSHATLYWYQQALGQGPEFLTYFNYEAQPDKSGLPSDRFSAERPEGSISTLTIQRTEQRDSAMYRCASTFRGLNYEQYFGPGTRLTVT.

The chain recombines TRBV7-9 with TRBJ2-7; D gene unclear. Germline CDR1 and CDR2: SEHNR and FQNEAQ (reference sequence). Deletions cut 1 base from V and 0 bases from J, with 10 bases between. This CDR3 is 15 amino acids long. The DNA of the CDR3 is TGTGCCAGCAGCTTAGGTGCGATGGCCTCCTACGAGCAGTACTTC. Translation: CASSLGAMASYEQYF.

The CDR3 loop is CASSSRGTGSYEQYF. In DNA, the CDR3 is TGTGCCAGCAGCTCCCGCGGGACAGGGTCCTACGAGCAGTACTTC. The chain couples TRBV7-9 to TRBJ2-7; 9 bases match TRBD1. Per the germline V gene, CDR1 is SEHNR and CDR2 is FQNEAQ (reference sequence). J was trimmed by 1 base and V by 4 bases; bases with no gene match: 5. This CDR3 comprises 15 residues.

The chain recombines TRBV28 with TRBJ2-7; 8 bases are a match to TRBD1. This CDR3 region has 15 residues. In germline, CDR1 is MDHEN, CDR2 SYDVKM. With 5 bases clipped from V and 4 bases from J, the junction kept 10 bases outside the gene matches. The CDR3 sequence is CASSPLGQGEYEQYF. CDR3 nucleotides: TGTGCCAGCAGTCCCCTCGGACAGGGAGAATACGAGCAGTACTTC.

The genes are TRBV6-5 and TRBJ1-5; 10 nucleotides line up with TRBD1. From germline, CDR1 is MNHEY and CDR2 SVGAGI. The CDR3 has 14 residues. The V and J ends lost 7 bases and 5 bases, in that order; junction bases with no gene match: 5. CDR3 region: CASNDRGPYQPQHF. The CDR3, as DNA: TGTGCCAGCAACGACAGGGGGCCCTATCAGCCCCAGCATTTT.

J is TRBJ2-7 and V is TRBV4-1; 10 bases fit TRBD1. Germline V gene lookup returns CDR1 MGHRA and CDR2 YSYEKL. Unmatched junction bases numbered 4, after V lost 2 bases and J lost 3 bases. This CDR3 is 15 amino acids long. The CDR3 DNA follows: TGCGCCAGCAGCCAAAAGGACAGGGGGGGCTACGAGCAGTACTTC. Translation: CASSQKDRGGYEQYF.

A remark on this clone: The junction does not match germline at one end; this may be a read error. The chain carries TRBV7-7 and TRBJ2-5; 9 bases align to TRBD2. The CDR3 covers 15 residues. Germline-derived CDR1 and CDR2 are SSHAT and FNYEAQ (reference sequence). The CDR3 coding sequence is TGTGCTAGCAGCTTCACTAGCGGGCACCAAGAGACCCAGTACTTC. It encodes CASSFTSGHQETQYF.

The chain employs TRBV6-6 and TRBJ1-1; 8 positions match TRBD1. With V trimmed by 2 bases and J by 4 bases, 3 bases remained unmatched. The CDR3 length is 14 residues. Germline CDR1 reads MNHNY; CDR2 reads SVGAGI (reference sequence). CDR3 nucleotides: TGTGCCAGCAGTTACCAGGGGGCGGGCACTGAAGCTTTCTTT. Translating it yields CASSYQGAGTEAFF.

V usage is TRBV4-1 and J usage is TRBJ2-1; 7 bases match TRBD1. The CDR3 covers 15 residues. V lost 6 bases and J lost 10; bases outside the gene matches: 15. The germline V gene has CDR1 MGHRA and CDR2 YSYEKL. The chain's CDR3 is CASSYSGQPPMEQFF. In nucleotides, the CDR3 is TGCGCCAGCAGTTACTCGGGACAGCCCCCAATGGAGCAGTTCTTC.

V usage is TRBV19 and J usage is TRBJ2-7; tentatively, D is TRBD1 or TRBD2 (5 bases each). The length of the CDR3 is 13 residues. The germline CDR1 and CDR2 sequences are LNHDA and SQIVND (reference sequence). V lost 8 bases and J 4 bases, leaving 15 bases between the germline ends. The CDR3 sequence: CASRLGTGYEQYF. CDR3 DNA: TGTGCCAGTCGATTAGGGACGGGGTACGAGCAGTACTTC.

This clone is a singleton in its sample. The chain uses TRBV5-1 and TRBJ2-7; 7 bases are shared with TRBD2. This CDR3 comprises 15 residues. V trimming: 2 bases; J trimming: 0 bases; junction bases outside the gene matches: 5. In germline, CDR1 is SGHRS, CDR2 YFSETQ. CDR3 nucleotides: TGCGCCAGCAGCTTACCCGGGGGGACCTCCTACGAGCAGTACTTC. Translating it yields CASSLPGGTSYEQYF.

V is TRBV4-3 and J is TRBJ2-5, with TRBD2 matching 13 bases. Trimming at V came to 0 bases and at J to 4 bases, leaving 2 bases not matched to a gene. Germline CDR1 reads LGHNA; CDR2 reads YSLEER. The CDR3 sequence is 16 residues long. CDR3 sequence (DNA): TGCGCCAGCAGCCAAGAAGGACTAGCGGGAGTAGAGACCCAGTACTTC. Translating it yields CASSQEGLAGVETQYF.

About this clone itself: Other DNA sequences in the same sample also yield this CDR3. The chain has TRBV28 and TRBJ2-7; D call uncertain. The length of the CDR3 is 10 residues. CDR1 MDHEN and CDR2 SYDVKM come from the germline V gene. V was cut by 6 bases and J by 4 bases, with 4 bases left in between. The DNA of the CDR3 is TGTGCCAGCAGCACTTACGAGCAGTACTTC. The encoded protein is CASSTYEQYF.

This clone came up once. The genes are TRBV7-9 and TRBJ2-5, with D tentatively TRBD1 or TRBD2 (5 bases each). The V end lost 1 base, the J end lost 1 base, and 16 bases lay between the germline ends. Germline CDR1 is SEHNR and CDR2 is FQNEAQ (reference sequence). The CDR3 length is 17 residues. DNA of the CDR3: TGTGCCAGCAGCTTAGGCTGGGACGCAAGGGGCCAAGAGACCCAGTACTTC. This codes for CASSLGWDARGQETQYF.